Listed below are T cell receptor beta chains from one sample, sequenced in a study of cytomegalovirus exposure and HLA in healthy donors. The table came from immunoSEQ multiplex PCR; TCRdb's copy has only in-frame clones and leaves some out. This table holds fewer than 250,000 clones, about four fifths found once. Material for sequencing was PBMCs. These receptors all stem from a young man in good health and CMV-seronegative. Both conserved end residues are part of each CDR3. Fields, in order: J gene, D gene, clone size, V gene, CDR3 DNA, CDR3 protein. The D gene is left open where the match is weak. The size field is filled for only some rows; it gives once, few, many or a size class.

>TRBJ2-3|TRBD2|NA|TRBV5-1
TGCGCCAGCAGCCAGCCACCCGGGACTAGCGGGGGCTCTTATCCGCAGTATTTT
CASSQPPGTSGGSYPQYF
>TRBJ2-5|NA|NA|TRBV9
TGTGCCAGCAGCGTAGCAGGGGGGTGGCAAGAGACCCAGTACTTC
CASSVAGGWQETQYF
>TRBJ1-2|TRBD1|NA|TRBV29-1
TGCAGCGTTGAGGGGGACAGGGCCCCTTATGGCTACACCTTC
CSVEGDRAPYGYTF
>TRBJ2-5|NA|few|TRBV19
TGTGCCACCGGGCGGGGAGTAGGAGAGACCCAGTACTTC
CATGRGVGETQYF
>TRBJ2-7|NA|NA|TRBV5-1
TGCGCCAGCAGCCCCGGAGGCTACGAGCAGTACTTC
CASSPGGYEQYF
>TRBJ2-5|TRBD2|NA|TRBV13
TGTGCCAGCAGCTTACTAGCGGGGGCGGACCAAGAGACCCAGTACTTC
CASSLLAGADQETQYF
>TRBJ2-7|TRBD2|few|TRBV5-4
TGTGCCAGCAGCTTCGGACTAGCTCCACACGAGCAGTACTTC
CASSFGLAPHEQYF
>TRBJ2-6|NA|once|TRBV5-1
TGCGCCAGCTACGAGTTTGGGGCCAGCGTCCTGACTTTC
CASYEFGASVLTF
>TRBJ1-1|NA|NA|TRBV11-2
TGTGCCAGCAGCTTCGGCCAGGAGGACACTGAAGCTTTCTTT
CASSFGQEDTEAFF
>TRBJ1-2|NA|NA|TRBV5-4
TGTGCCAGCAGCTTGGAGAGCCTTAACTATGGCTACACCTTC
CASSLESLNYGYTF
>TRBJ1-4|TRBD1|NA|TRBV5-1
TGCGCCAGCAGAATAGGGGACAGAAAGGAAAAACTGTTTTTT
CASRIGDRKEKLFF
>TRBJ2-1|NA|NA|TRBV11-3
TGTGCCAGCAGCTTAGGGGGCTCGGGCGATGAGCAGTTCTTC
CASSLGGSGDEQFF
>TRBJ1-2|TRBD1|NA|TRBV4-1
TGCGCCAGCAGCCTTAAGACAGGGCATTATGGCTACACCTTC
CASSLKTGHYGYTF
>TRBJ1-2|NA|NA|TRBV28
TGTGCCAGCAGTCCCCCTGGATCACTATTAAACTATGGCTACACCTTC
CASSPPGSLLNYGYTF
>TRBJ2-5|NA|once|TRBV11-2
TGTGCCAGCAGCTTCAGCTGGGGGGGCAGCCAGTACTTC
CASSFSWGGSQYF
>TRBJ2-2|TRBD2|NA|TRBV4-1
TGCGCCAGCAGCCAAGAACGACTAGCTGCCGGGGAGCTGTTTTTT
CASSQERLAAGELFF
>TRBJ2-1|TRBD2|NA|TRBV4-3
TGCGCCAGCAGCCTAGGACTAGCGGGGGTTGATGAGCAGTTCTTC
CASSLGLAGVDEQFF